These 26 T cell receptor beta chains share one sample of origin, sequenced in a study of identifying expanded T cells in peripheral blood. TCRdb's table, derived via immunoSEQ multiplex PCR, lists solely in-frame clones and lacks some. The sample records approximately 58,000 clones, approximately 82% being singletons. Sequenced input: blood. The receptors derive from a person between 18 and 75 years old in good health.

The chain links TRBV5-1 to TRBJ1-2; possible D gene TRBD1, 6 bases. CDR3 length: 12 residues. V was clipped by 4 bases and J by 10 bases, with 14 bases between them. The germline CDR1 and CDR2 sequences are SGHRS and YFSETQ. The CDR3 reads CASSTTGFAYTF. In nucleotides, the CDR3 is TGCGCCAGCAGCACGACAGGATTTGCCTACACCTTC.

About this clone: A much larger clone is a single base away; this may be a read error. The rearrangement uses TRBV7-9 and TRBJ1-1, with D unclear. V lost 4 bases to trimming and J lost 0 bases, with 6 bases between them. This CDR3 has 13 residues. Germline values: CDR1 SEHNR, CDR2 FQNEAQ (reference sequence). The DNA of the CDR3 is TGTGCCAGCAGCTCCACAGTGAACACTGAAGCTTTCTTT. This translates into CASSSTVNTEAFF.

The CDR3 nucleotides are TGTGCCAGCAGTGAGCCCTGGACTAGCGGGAGGAGCACAGATACGCAGTATTTT. Amino acid sequence: CASSEPWTSGRSTDTQYF. The chain is built from TRBV25-1 and TRBJ2-3; 14 positions agree with TRBD2. From germline, CDR1 is MGHDK and CDR2 SYGVNS. J was trimmed by 0 bases and V by 3 bases; bases with no gene match: 5. This CDR3 has 18 residues.

The rearrangement links TRBV4-2 to TRBJ1-6; D uncertain. V lost 1 base and J lost 8, with 6 bases in between. This CDR3 has 13 residues. Looked up from germline, CDR1 is LGHNA and CDR2 is YNFKEQ. DNA for the CDR3: TGTGCCAGCAGCCAAGCTTTGGATTCACCCCTCCACTTT. It codes for CASSQALDSPLHF.

The rearrangement uses TRBV4-3 and TRBJ2-3, with 14 bases matching TRBD2. The ends lost 0 bases at V and 4 bases at J; junction bases unmatched: 12. The CDR3 length is 20 residues. Germline CDR1 and CDR2: LGHNA and YSLEER. CDR3 nucleotides: TGCGCCAGCAGCCAAGAGCGACTAGCGGGAGGGAGCCTCCGTCCAGATACGCAGTATTTT. Its translation: CASSQERLAGGSLRPDTQYF.

The DNA of the CDR3 is TGTGCCAGCAGCCCTGGGACTAGCGGGTACAATGAGCAGTTCTTC. The encoded protein is CASSPGTSGYNEQFF. The gene calls are TRBV5-8 and TRBJ2-1; 12 nucleotides align to TRBD2. Germline V gene data show CDR1 as SGHTS and CDR2 as YDEGEE. Trimming cost V 4 bases and J 4 bases; bases outside gene matches: 3. The CDR3 length is 15 residues. Complete variable domain (other parts from reference TRBV5-8 and TRBJ2-1): EAGVTQSPTHLIKTRGQQATLRCSPISGHTSVYWYQQALGLGLQFLLWYDEGEERNRGNFPPRFSGRQFPNYSSELNVNALELEDSALYLCASSPGTSGYNEQFFGPGTRLTVL.

CDR3 amino acids: CASSFLSQKNTEAFF. CDR3 DNA sequence: TGTGCCAGCAGCTTTTTATCCCAAAAAAACACTGAAGCTTTCTTT. The V and J genes are TRBV7-9 and TRBJ1-1; D gene uncertain. CDR3 length equals 15 residues. Germline loops: CDR1 SEHNR, CDR2 FQNEAQ (reference sequence). Trimming removed 3 bases at V and 2 bases at J, with 13 bases between.

This rearrangement joins TRBV18 to TRBJ2-7; D possibly corresponds to TRBD1 (6 bases). V lost 3 bases to trimming and J lost 2 bases, with 17 bases between them. The CDR3 totals 16 residues. The germline gives CDR1 KGHSH, CDR2 LQKENI. The CDR3 DNA reads as TGTGCCAGCTCACCCGCACCCGTAGGGGGAGCCTACGAGCAGTACGTC. This encodes CASSPAPVGGAYEQYV.

The chain joins TRBV5-1 to TRBJ1-4; D not certain. The CDR3 runs 13 residues. Looked up from germline, CDR1 is SGHRS and CDR2 is YFSETQ. Trimming left V 4 bases short and J 5 bases short, with 9 bases between. CDR3 nucleotides: TGCGCCAGCAGCCAAAGCGGAAATGAAAAACTGTTTTTT. Translating gives CASSQSGNEKLFF.

The chain carries TRBV9 and TRBJ1-1; D unresolved. Germline loops: CDR1 SGDLS, CDR2 YYNGEE. The CDR3 covers 13 residues. The ends were cut back, 3 bases at V and 0 bases at J, with 6 bases in the middle. In DNA form, the CDR3 reads TGTGCCAGCAGCGACCTTATGAACACTGAAGCTTTCTTT. Encoded protein: CASSDLMNTEAFF.

Comments on this clone: This same CDR3 is encoded by further DNA sequences in the sample. The chain employs TRBV15 and TRBJ1-1; 7 positions agree with TRBD1. The CDR3 has 14 amino acids. The germline CDR1 and CDR2 sequences are LNHNV and YYDKDF (reference sequence). V lost 8 bases, J lost 0 bases, and 6 bases stayed unmatched. The CDR3 bases are TGTGCCACCCGACAGGGACTACTGAACACTGAAGCTTTCTTT. It yields the protein CATRQGLLNTEAFF.

The chain combines TRBV5-1 with TRBJ1-2; perhaps TRBD1 as D (5 bases). CDR1 SGHRS and CDR2 YFSETQ come from the germline V gene. V dropped 4 bases and J dropped 3 bases, with 10 bases sitting between them. The CDR3 extends over 13 amino acids. CDR3 sequence (DNA): TGCGCCAGCAGCCAGGACACAGACTATGGCTACACCTTC. Translated: CASSQDTDYGYTF.

V usage is TRBV14 and J usage is TRBJ1-2; D is unclear. In germline, CDR1 is SGHDN, CDR2 FVKESK. The CDR3 totals 14 residues. V shed 0 bases and J shed 4 bases, with 9 bases lying between them. CDR3: CASSQDARIYGYTF. DNA for the CDR3: TGTGCCAGCAGCCAAGACGCGCGAATCTATGGCTACACCTTC.

About this clone itself: At one end, the junction sequence differs from germline, possibly due to a read error. V gene TRBV6-5 combines with J gene TRBJ1-2; D remains unclear. Germline loops: CDR1 MNHEY, CDR2 SVGAGI. The CDR3 totals 9 residues. CDR3 region: CASSKGLVF. The CDR3 DNA follows: TGTGCCAGCAGTAAAGGACTGGTCTTC.

The genes are TRBV7-3 and TRBJ1-1; perhaps TRBD1 as D (6 bases). From germline, CDR1 is SGHTA and CDR2 FQGTGA. V lost 5 bases to trimming and J lost 1 base, with 17 bases between them. The CDR3 has 16 amino acids. The CDR3 region is CASSPGSRQENTEAFF. CDR3 in DNA: TGTGCCAGCAGCCCGGGGTCGAGACAGGAGAACACTGAAGCTTTCTTT.

CDR3 protein: CASSYSRGGAYEQYV. The DNA of the CDR3 is TGTGCCAGCAGTTACTCCCGTGGAGGGGCCTACGAGCAGTACGTC. The V call is TRBV6-6, the J call TRBJ2-7; TRBD2 is a possible D gene (6 bases). CDR3 length: 15 amino acids. Trimming took 0 bases from V and 2 from J, leaving 11 bases between them. Germline V lookup: CDR1 MNHNY, CDR2 SVGAGI (reference sequence).

V and J are TRBV19 and TRBJ2-2, with 12 bases aligning to TRBD1. Germline CDR1 and CDR2: LNHDA and SQIVND (reference sequence). Trimming at V came to 8 bases and at J to 5 bases, leaving 9 bases not matched to a gene. The CDR3 runs 16 residues. CDR3 DNA sequence: TGTGCCAGTTTGGGGGACAGGGGGCGGTATACCGGGGAGCTGTTTTTT. It translates to CASLGDRGRYTGELFF.

This rearrangement joins TRBV4-2 to TRBJ2-1; tentatively, D is TRBD1 or TRBD2 (7 bases each). Trimming took 2 bases from V and 0 from J, leaving 17 bases between them. The CDR3 has 18 amino acids. Per germline, CDR1 LGHNA and CDR2 YNFKEQ. CDR3: CASSQNRGAGSSYNEQFF. In DNA form, the CDR3 reads TGTGCCAGCAGCCAAAACAGGGGAGCGGGGAGCTCCTACAATGAGCAGTTCTTC.

The V call is TRBV6-5, the J call TRBJ2-1; D is ambiguous. CDR3 length equals 12 residues. In germline, CDR1 is MNHEY, CDR2 SVGAGI. V was cut by 0 bases and J by 9 bases, with 6 bases left in between. CDR3 amino acids: CASSYSTGEQFF. The CDR3 DNA reads TGTGCCAGCAGTTACTCGACGGGTGAGCAGTTCTTC.

V usage is TRBV7-9 and J usage is TRBJ2-1; D remains ambiguous. This CDR3 has 11 amino acids. CDR1 and CDR2 from the germline V gene are SEHNR and FQNEAQ (reference sequence). V gave up 8 bases and J gave up 9 bases, with 11 bases separating them. The CDR3 DNA reads TGTGCCAGCGAAAGCTATGCTGAGCAGTTCTTC. Amino acids: CASESYAEQFF.

The chain recombines TRBV27 with TRBJ1-2; D gene uncertain. Germline assignment: CDR1 MNHEY and CDR2 SMNVEV (reference sequence). Trimming shortened V by 1 base and J by 7 bases, and 13 bases separated the two germline ends. This CDR3 has 14 amino acids. The CDR3 reads CASSLFRDAGGYTF. The CDR3 DNA follows: TGTGCCAGCAGTTTATTTAGGGATGCGGGTGGCTACACCTTC.

V is TRBV5-1 and J is TRBJ1-4; D call uncertain. Between the trimmed V and J ends, which lost 1 base and 8 bases, there was a span of 12 bases. This CDR3 has 14 amino acids. Germline CDR1 SGHRS, CDR2 YFSETQ. This CDR3 is CASSLSQISEKLFF. CDR3 coding DNA: TGCGCCAGCAGCTTGTCCCAGATTTCGGAAAAACTGTTTTTT.

The gene calls are TRBV9 and TRBJ2-5; TRBD1 matches at 10 bases. Germline V lookup: CDR1 SGDLS, CDR2 YYNGEE. The CDR3 consists of 14 residues. With V trimmed by 4 bases and J by 4 bases, 4 bases remained unmatched. This CDR3 is CASSLRTGGETQYF. DNA for the CDR3: TGTGCCAGCAGCTTACGGACAGGGGGAGAGACCCAGTACTTC.

The rearrangement joins TRBV2 to TRBJ1-1, with TRBD1 identical over 10 bases. Germline V lookup: CDR1 SNHLY, CDR2 FYNNEI. The trim removed 1 base at V and 3 bases at J, leaving 8 bases unmatched. The CDR3 runs to 17 residues. The CDR3 DNA follows: TGTGCCAGCAGTGAAGAGCCATGGACAGGGGGAGACACTGAAGCTTTCTTT. Its translation: CASSEEPWTGGDTEAFF.

V is TRBV18 and J is TRBJ1-2, with D unresolved. Germline loops: CDR1 KGHSH, CDR2 LQKENI. The V end lost 4 bases, the J end lost 4 bases, and 13 bases lay between the germline ends. This CDR3 is 14 amino acids long. CDR3 amino acids: CASSHETRAYGYTF. The CDR3 nucleotides are TGTGCCAGCTCACACGAAACTCGAGCCTATGGCTACACCTTC. The complete variable domain, with remaining parts taken from reference TRBV18 and TRBJ1-2, reads NAGVMQNPRHLVRRRGQEARLRCSPMKGHSHVYWYRQLPEEGLKFMVYLQKENIIDESGMPKERFSAEFPKEGPSILRIQQVVRGDSAAYFCASSHETRAYGYTFGSGTRLTVV.

Notes on this clone: The same CDR3 arises from other DNA sequences in this sample as well. V is TRBV6-5 and J is TRBJ1-3; no clear D gene. The CDR3 covers 11 residues. The germline V gene has CDR1 MNHEY and CDR2 SVGAGI. Trimming took off 6 bases at V and 4 bases at J, with 4 bases between the two ends. For the CDR3, the DNA is TGTGCCAGCAGGTCCGGAAACACCATATATTTT. Amino acid sequence: CASRSGNTIYF.